This paragraph covers one T cell receptor (beta chain) sequence. This sample was included in a study of CD8+ T cells in alopecia areata. Extracted from the samples, RNA was reverse transcribed into cDNA to serve as the sequencing template. Sequencing used immunoSEQ multiplex PCR; TCRdb keeps in-frame clones, though not all of them. This repertoire shows 180,000 or so clones, about 61% found once; its top ten account for 16%. Trimming pared 1 base from V and 7 bases from J, leaving 11 bases between. Germline CDR1 and CDR2: SGDLS and YYNGEE. The CDR3 has 13 amino acids. As for treatment: oral pan-JAK inhibitor, 5-10 mg twice daily.

The chain has TRBV9 and TRBJ1-2; a weak D match, TRBD1 (6 bases). The clonotype was recovered from a human donor with alopecia areata. The sample in question was CD4+ T cells sorted from blood, obtained between weeks 55 and 70, from a patient treated with tofacitinib. The CDR3 region is CASSVTGYGGYTF. For the CDR3, the DNA is TGTGCCAGCAGCGTAACAGGGTACGGTGGCTACACCTTC.